What follows are 21 T cell receptor beta chains derived from one specimen sequenced in a study of regulatory T cells in long-lasting Graves disease. Arm-PCR of CDR3 regions with iRepertoire HTBI primers generated TCR beta libraries. TCRdb used MiXCR to reprocess the multiplex PCR reads, holding one entry per CDR3 protein. The table includes approximately 350,000 distinct CDR3 sequences, 15% to 20% detected once. This sample's time point: newly diagnosed GD, antithyroid drugs for less than 3 months. PBMC-derived RNA was used for the TCR library. The sample was also linked to a second study, of T cells in Graves' hyperthyroidism and ophthalmopathy.

Sample: peripheral blood mononuclear cells (PBMCs), taken at new diagnosis, from a patient treated with antithyroid drugs. The receptor source for this set is a woman under 30 with Graves disease.

Remarks on this clonotype: One junction end disagrees with the germline gene, perhaps due to a read error. This chain connects TRBV7-3 to TRBJ2-5; 9 nucleotides align to TRBD1. Germline V gene sequence: CDR1 SGHTA, CDR2 FQGTGA. The CDR3 spans 14 residues. This CDR3 reads CASSGGTGQEAQYF. As DNA, the CDR3 is TGTGCCAGCAGCGGGGGGACAGGGCAAGAGGCCCAGTACTTC.

This clonotype was picked up many times. The rearrangement links TRBV7-3 to TRBJ2-3, with 9 bases fitting TRBD2. Trimming at V came to 5 bases and at J to 0 bases, leaving 3 bases not matched to a gene. The CDR3 totals 15 residues. Per germline, CDR1 SGHTA and CDR2 FQGTGA. The CDR3, as DNA: TGTGCCAGCAGCCGTAGCGGGGGAAGCACAGATACGCAGTATTTT. The encoded protein is CASSRSGGSTDTQYF.

This clonotype was observed many times. This chain links TRBV11-3 with TRBJ2-1; maybe TRBD2 (7 bases). CDR3 size: 16 residues. Germline V CDR1 and CDR2: SGHNT, YENEEA. Between the trimmed V and J ends, which lost 2 bases and 8 bases, there was a span of 19 bases. CDR3 loop: CASSLHPLAGADEQFF. As DNA, the CDR3 is TGTGCCAGCAGCTTACACCCCCTTGCGGGGGCTGATGAGCAGTTCTTC.

The chain has TRBV12-3 or TRBV12-4 and TRBJ1-5, with TRBD1 as a possible D gene (5 bases). The CDR3 length is 15 residues. V lost 3 bases and J lost 2, with 11 bases in between. The CDR3 DNA reads as TGTGCCAGCAGTTTCGGGGGGTCGCGCAATCAGCCCCAGCATTTT. It codes for CASSFGGSRNQPQHF.

This clonotype came up many times. The chain is built from TRBV6-5 and TRBJ1-4; 11 bases align to TRBD1. The CDR3 has 15 residues. J gave up 8 bases and V 4 bases, and 6 bases lay outside the gene matches. Germline CDR1 MNHEY, CDR2 SVGAGI. The DNA of the CDR3 is TGTGCCAGCAGTTCAACCGGGACAGGGGGAGAAAAACTGTTTTTT. This translates into CASSSTGTGGEKLFF.

This clonotype was found many times. The chain employs TRBV6-2 or TRBV6-3 and TRBJ1-2; D not resolved. This CDR3 is 16 amino acids long. The V end was cut by 5 bases, the J end by 4 bases, with 20 bases between. Looked up from germline, CDR1 is MNHEY and CDR2 is SVGEGT. The CDR3 protein is CASSGPTQIRFYGYTF. CDR3 DNA sequence: TGTGCCAGCAGTGGACCTACCCAAATCCGGTTCTATGGCTACACCTTC.

The chain recombines TRBV7-9 with TRBJ2-3, with D tentatively TRBD1 (6 bases). Trimming removed 3 bases from V and 2 bases from J, with 9 bases in between. The germline V gene has CDR1 SEHNR and CDR2 FQNEAQ (reference sequence). The CDR3 contains 14 residues. The CDR3 reads CASSFTGYTDTQYF. The CDR3 DNA sequence: TGTGCCAGCAGCTTCACAGGGTACACAGATACGCAGTATTTT.

The chain links TRBV27 to TRBJ2-2, with TRBD2 identical over 8 bases. The germline V gene encodes CDR1 MNHEY and CDR2 SMNVEV (reference sequence). V was clipped by 0 bases and J by 4 bases; unmatched bases: 1. The CDR3 loop spans 15 amino acids. The CDR3 DNA follows: TGTGCCAGCAGTTTATCCCTAGCGGGCACCGGGGAGCTGTTTTTT. This encodes CASSLSLAGTGELFF.

This clonotype occurred many times. V is TRBV12-3 or TRBV12-4 and J is TRBJ2-7; no reliable D call. The germline V and J ends were trimmed by 6 bases and 8 bases, with 17 bases remaining between them. The CDR3 extends over 13 amino acids. The CDR3 DNA reads TGTGCCAGCAGCACCTTCAACATGGAGAAGCAGTACTTC. Amino acids: CASSTFNMEKQYF.

This clonotype showed up many times. The rearrangement links TRBV28 to TRBJ2-7; D is ambiguous. Looked up from germline, CDR1 is MDHEN and CDR2 is SYDVKM. The V and J ends lost 6 bases and 4 bases respectively, with 10 bases between them. The CDR3 length is 12 residues. The CDR3 spells CASSLTRYEQYF. In DNA, the CDR3 is TGTGCCAGCAGCCTCACACGTTACGAGCAGTACTTC.

This clonotype was counted between two and nine times. The genes are TRBV6-1 and TRBJ1-2; possibly TRBD1 for D (5 bases). The germline gives CDR1 MNHNS, CDR2 SASEGT. This CDR3 has 16 residues. V shed 3 bases and J shed 1 base, with 15 bases lying between them. The CDR3 reads CASSDSPGPHNYGYTF. DNA of the CDR3: TGTGCCAGCAGTGATTCCCCGGGACCGCATAACTATGGCTACACCTTC.

This clonotype occurred many times. The chain carries TRBV20-1 and TRBJ2-7; D is tentatively TRBD1 or TRBD2 (6 bases each). The CDR3 extends over 13 amino acids. The V end was cut by 2 bases, the J end by 5 bases, with 13 bases between. The V gene's germline CDR1 is DFQATT and CDR2 SNEGSKA (reference sequence). The CDR3 loop is CSARSRGGNEQYF. In DNA, the CDR3 is TGCAGTGCTAGAAGCAGGGGAGGCAACGAGCAGTACTTC.

The chain employs TRBV13 and TRBJ2-1; 11 bases line up with TRBD2. The CDR3 is 14 amino acids. Germline V gene data show CDR1 as PRHDT and CDR2 as FYEKMQ (reference sequence). The junction had 6 bases not matched to a gene; V was cut back by 5 bases and J by 9 bases. Here the CDR3 reads CASSLLAGGGEQFF. The DNA for the CDR3 is TGTGCCAGCAGCCTGTTAGCGGGAGGGGGTGAGCAGTTCTTC.

The rearrangement uses TRBV12-3 or TRBV12-4 and TRBJ1-1; D not certain. Trimming stripped 8 bases from V and 1 base from J, with 11 bases between. The CDR3 has 13 amino acids. Written as DNA, the CDR3 is TGTGCCAGCGGATTGACCGCGAACACTGAAGCTTTCTTT. This gives the protein CASGLTANTEAFF.

In this sample, this clonotype turned up many times. This chain connects TRBV2 to TRBJ2-7; 12 bases map to TRBD1. With the DNA end fitting TRBJ2-3 better, the J assignment may be wrong. Germline CDR1 and CDR2: SNHLY and FYNNEI. The CDR3 runs 16 residues. The CDR3 here is CASKRGTGGVGDTQYF. Here the CDR3 DNA reads TGTGCCAGCAAGCGCGGGACAGGGGGCGTCGGAGATACGCAGTATTTT.

For this clonotype: This likely reflects a read error, since a far larger clone is one base away. This chain links TRBV11-2 with TRBJ2-1, with a tentative D call TRBD1 (6 bases). This CDR3 is built from 13 residues. Deletions cut 4 bases from V and 10 bases from J, with 14 bases between. Germline values: CDR1 SGHAT, CDR2 FQNNGV. CDR3 in DNA: TGTGCCAGCAGCTGGGGACATCCCTACGAGCAGTTCTTC. This sequence encodes CASSWGHPYEQFF.

Many counts were recorded for this clonotype. This chain links TRBV5-5 with TRBJ2-5, with D unresolved. Germline V CDR1 and CDR2: SGHKS, YYEKEE (reference sequence). The CDR3 is 15 residues long. The V end lost 4 bases, the J end lost 7 bases, and 20 bases lay between the germline ends. The chain's CDR3 is CASSRAAKTSGTQYF. CDR3 nucleotide sequence: TGTGCCAGCAGCCGGGCAGCGAAAACCTCCGGGACCCAGTACTTC.

The J gene is TRBJ1-5, the V gene TRBV6-4; D ambiguous. CDR1 and CDR2 from the germline V gene are MRHNA and SNTAGT. Trimming removed 10 bases from V and 0 bases from J, with 22 bases in between. The CDR3 loop spans 17 amino acids. CDR3 region: CAIRSSLTAYSNQPQHF. The CDR3 nucleotides are TGTGCCATAAGAAGCAGCCTTACAGCTTATAGCAATCAGCCCCAGCATTTT.

This clonotype was recorded a few times. The chain combines TRBV5-1 with TRBJ2-1; 9 nucleotides line up with TRBD2. Losses at the gene ends were 1 base for V and 0 bases for J; bases not matched to a gene: 11. This CDR3 is 19 amino acids long. The germline gives CDR1 SGHRS, CDR2 YFSETQ. This CDR3 is CASSLLGSGGASSYNEQFF. In DNA form, the CDR3 reads TGCGCCAGCAGCTTGTTGGGTAGCGGGGGTGCAAGCTCCTACAATGAGCAGTTCTTC.

This chain links TRBV10-3 with TRBJ2-7, with 10 nucleotides matching TRBD2. V gave up 4 bases and J gave up 3 bases; unmatched junction bases: 3. Germline V gene sequence: CDR1 ENHRY, CDR2 SYGVKD. This CDR3 comprises 14 residues. This CDR3 reads CAISGGTSVYEQYF. In DNA form, the CDR3 reads TGTGCCATCAGTGGAGGGACTAGCGTCTACGAGCAGTACTTC.

This clonotype was seen ten or more times. The chain carries TRBV2 and TRBJ1-1, with 7 nucleotides matching TRBD1. V trimming: 4 bases; J trimming: 1 base; junction bases outside the gene matches: 9. From germline, CDR1 is SNHLY and CDR2 FYNNEI. The CDR3 has 16 residues. In nucleotides, the CDR3 is TGTGCCAGCAGTGGGAGGGCGGGACAGAAGAACACTGAAGCTTTCTTT. Residues: CASSGRAGQKNTEAFF. The entire variable domain, with the rest obtained from reference TRBV2 and TRBJ1-1, is as follows: EPEVTQTPSHQVTQMGQEVILRCVPISNHLYFYWYRQILGQKVEFLVSFYNNEISEKSEIFDDQFSVERPDGSNFTLKIRSTKLEDSAMYFCASSGRAGQKNTEAFFGQGTRLTVV.